This TCR beta chain was retrieved from a study of CD8 T cells in Susac syndrome. Whole-study findings and limits: It was in TEMRA cells and active patients that Susac CD8+ clonal expansion peaked.

Reverse transcription of about 0.45 to 1 ug RNA was performed with random hexamers. Multiplex immunoSEQ PCR targeted 54 Vbeta and 13 Jbeta TCR beta segments. TCRdb passed the immunoSEQ multiplex PCR reads through MiXCR, listing each CDR3 protein once. The data contain 100,000 to 150,000 distinct CDR3 sequences, 90% to 95% of them seen just once; the ten biggest clones take up around 0.21%. CDR3 size: 15 residues. Trimming removed 7 bases at V and 4 bases at J, with 20 bases between. From germline, CDR1 is SNHLY and CDR2 FYNNEI. Notes on this clonotype: What it binds is not known.

Sequencing of TCR beta, carried out with a high-throughput approach, was applied to CD8+ and CD4+ T cells from the blood. The origin of this receptor is a human donor with Susac syndrome. The sequenced material came from CD8+ T cells from PBMCs. This chain joins TRBV2 and TRBJ2-7; D tentatively reads TRBD1 or TRBD2 (6 bases each). CDR3 sequence: CASTPEGGLGYEQYF. The CDR3 nucleotides are TGTGCCAGCACTCCAGAGGGGGGACTGGGATACGAGCAGTACTTC.